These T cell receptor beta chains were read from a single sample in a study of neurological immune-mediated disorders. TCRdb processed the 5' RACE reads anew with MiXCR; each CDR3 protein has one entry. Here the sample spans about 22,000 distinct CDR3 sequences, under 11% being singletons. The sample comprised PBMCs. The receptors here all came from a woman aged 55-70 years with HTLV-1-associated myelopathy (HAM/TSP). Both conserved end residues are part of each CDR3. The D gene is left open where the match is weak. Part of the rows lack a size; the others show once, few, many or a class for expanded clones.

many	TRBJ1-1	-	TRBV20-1	TGCAGTGCTAGAGTGGCAGATTGGAACACTGAAGCTTTCTTT	CSARVADWNTEAFF
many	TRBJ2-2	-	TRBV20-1	TGCAGTGCTAGACCTGCCTCCGGGTCCGGAGCCGGGGAGCTGTTTTTT	CSARPASGSGAGELFF
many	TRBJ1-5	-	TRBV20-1	TGCAGTGCTAGACGGACAGCAGGAGATTTGAATAGCAATCAGCCCCAGCATTTT	CSARRTAGDLNSNQPQHF
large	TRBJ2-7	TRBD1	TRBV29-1	TGCAGCGTTGAAGCTCTGGACAGGGGAACCTACGAGCAGTACTTC	CSVEALDRGTYEQYF
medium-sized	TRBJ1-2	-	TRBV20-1	TGCAGTGCTAGCCCTAACTATGGCTACACCTTC	CSASPNYGYTF
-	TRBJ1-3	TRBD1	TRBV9	TGTGCCAGCAGCGCCCAAGGGACAGGAGGAAACACCATATATTTT	CASSAQGTGGNTIYF
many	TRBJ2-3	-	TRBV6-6	TGTGCCAGCAGCCACAGCCACACAGATACGCAGTATTTT	CASSHSHTDTQYF
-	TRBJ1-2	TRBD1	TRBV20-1	TGCAGTGCTAGAGATCAAGGGGGCACCTATGGCTACACCTTC	CSARDQGGTYGYTF
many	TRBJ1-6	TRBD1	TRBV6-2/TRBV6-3	TGTGCCAGCAGGGACAGGGGGGGCTCACCCCTCCACTTT	CASRDRGGSPLHF
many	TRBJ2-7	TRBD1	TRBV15	TGTGCCACCCGACCTTGGACAGGGGATAACGAGCAGTACTTC	CATRPWTGDNEQYF
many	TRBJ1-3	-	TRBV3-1	TGTGCCAGCACGGGAGGCAGCTCTGGAAACACCATATATTTT	CASTGGSSGNTIYF
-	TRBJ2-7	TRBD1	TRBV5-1	TGCGCCAGCAGATTGCTATCCCCGAACAGGGGGCAATACGAGCAGTACTTC	CASRLLSPNRGQYEQYF
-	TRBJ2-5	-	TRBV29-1	TGCAGCGCCCAAGAGACCCAGTACTTC	CSAQETQYF
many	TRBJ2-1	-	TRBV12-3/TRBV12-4	TGTGCCAGCCATAGGGGCGGTGAGCAGTTCTTC	CASHRGGEQFF
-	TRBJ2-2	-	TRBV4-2	TGTGCCAGCAGCCAAGATGGGATAGCAGGGGTGACCGGGGAGCTGTTTTTT	CASSQDGIAGVTGELFF
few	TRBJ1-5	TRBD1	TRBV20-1	TGCAGTGCTACCGGGACAGTTCCACAGCCCCAGCATTTT	CSATGTVPQPQHF
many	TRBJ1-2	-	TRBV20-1	TGCAGTGCTAGTGAGGGCCGACGTGGTTATGGCTACACCTTC	CSASEGRRGYGYTF
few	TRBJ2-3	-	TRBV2	TGTGCCAGCAGTTCCGAGGGGGGGTTTGGGGATACGCAGTATTTT	CASSSEGGFGDTQYF
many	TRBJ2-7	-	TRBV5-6	TGTGCCAGCAGTTTTCGGGGCTACGAGCAGTACTTC	CASSFRGYEQYF
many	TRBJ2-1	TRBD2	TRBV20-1	TGCAGTGCTAGAGATCGGGGGGGTTACAATGAGCAGTTCTTC	CSARDRGGYNEQFF
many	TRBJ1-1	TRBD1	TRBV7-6	TGTGCCAGCAGCTCGGACAGGGGAAACCTTTTGAACACTGAAGCTTTCTTT	CASSSDRGNLLNTEAFF
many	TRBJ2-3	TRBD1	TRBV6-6	TGTGCCAGCAGCTTGAGGCCGGGACAGGGTACAGATACGCAGTATTTT	CASSLRPGQGTDTQYF
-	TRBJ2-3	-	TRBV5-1	TGCGCCAGCAGCTTGGTGGCATATACGCAGTATTTT	CASSLVAYTQYF
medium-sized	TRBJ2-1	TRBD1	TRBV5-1	TGCGCCAGCAGCTTGTTTACGGGACAGGATAATGAGCAGTTCTTC	CASSLFTGQDNEQFF
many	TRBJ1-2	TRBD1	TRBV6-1	TGTGCCAGCAGTGAAGCGATGGGACAGGGTTATGGCTACACCTTC	CASSEAMGQGYGYTF
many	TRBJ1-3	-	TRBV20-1	TGCAGTGCCCGGGACGCCAACTCTGGAAACACCATATATTTT	CSARDANSGNTIYF
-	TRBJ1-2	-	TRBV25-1	TGTGCCAGCAGTGAAAGGATAGCTCCCTATGGCTACACCTTC	CASSERIAPYGYTF
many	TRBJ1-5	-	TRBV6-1	TGTGCCAGCACCGCCCGGGACAGCAATCAGCCCCAGCATTTT	CASTARDSNQPQHF
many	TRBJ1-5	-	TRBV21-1	TGTGCCGGGTTCTATGGGGGTGGCAATCAGCCCCAGCATTTT	CAGFYGGGNQPQHF
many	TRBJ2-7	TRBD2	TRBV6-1	TGTGCCAGCAGGAGGGACTATGACTACGAGCAGTACTTC	CASRRDYDYEQYF
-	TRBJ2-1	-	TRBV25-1	TGTGCCAGCAGTGAATTGTCTGAGGGGGGCAACCACAATGAGCAGTTCTTC	CASSELSEGGNHNEQFF
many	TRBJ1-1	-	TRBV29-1	TGCAGCGTTAATGGCTTCCATAAATCTGAAGCTTTCTTT	CSVNGFHKSEAFF
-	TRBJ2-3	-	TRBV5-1	TGCGCCAGCAGCTTGGAAGGCAGGGGAAAGGTCGATACGCAGTATTTT	CASSLEGRGKVDTQYF
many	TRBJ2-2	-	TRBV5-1	TGCGCCAGCAGCTCACAGGTTGCCGGGGAGCTGTTTTTT	CASSSQVAGELFF
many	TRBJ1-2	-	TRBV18	TGTGCCAGCTCACCGGGGGAAGGCTACACCTTC	CASSPGEGYTF